The 9 T cell receptor beta chains given below trace back to one sample, sequenced in a study. From the 5' RACE reads, TCRdb called clonotypes with MiXCR, one entry per CDR3 protein. The sample gives fewer than 75,000 distinct CDR3 sequences, about 26% of which show up once; around 2% is in the top ten. Treg sorting used a CD4+CD25+CD127-/low gate. Sequenced input: tumor-infiltrating Tregs sorted from the breast tumor. The receptors stem from a female donor with breast cancer.

V usage is TRBV13 and J usage is TRBJ1-5; no firm D call. Deletions cut 3 bases from V and 8 bases from J, with 8 bases between. The germline V gene encodes CDR1 PRHDT and CDR2 FYEKMQ (reference sequence). The CDR3 has 12 residues. The CDR3 DNA sequence: TGTGCCAGCAGCTTCCCCGGCGAGCCCCAGCATTTT. This encodes CASSFPGEPQHF.

The chain joins TRBV7-3 to TRBJ2-7, with 11 bases identical to TRBD1. This CDR3 comprises 13 residues. V lost 5 bases, J lost 6 bases, and 3 bases stayed unmatched. Germline-derived CDR1 and CDR2 are SGHTA and FQGTGA. CDR3 sequence (DNA): TGTGCCAGCAGCCTCGGACAGGGGGCCGAGCAGTACTTC. It is translated as CASSLGQGAEQYF.

About this clonotype itself: At one end the junction does not follow the germline gene, possibly because of a read error. The chain couples TRBV6-5 to TRBJ1-1; no clear D. Germline CDR1 reads MNHEY; CDR2 reads SVGAGI. CDR3 length: 14 residues. The chain's CDR3 is CTSRRNTWNTEAFF. DNA for the CDR3: TGTACCAGCAGACGGAACACCTGGAACACTGAAGCTTTCTTT.

A few counts support this clonotype. The rearrangement uses TRBV4-1 and TRBJ2-3, with 7 bases lining up with TRBD2. V lost 0 bases to trimming and J lost 3 bases; unmatched junction nucleotides: 3. CDR1 MGHRA and CDR2 YSYEKL come from the germline V gene. The CDR3 has 15 amino acids. The CDR3 nucleotides read TGCGCCAGCAGCCAAGAATCACTAGCGACAGATACGCAGTATTTT. Residues: CASSQESLATDTQYF.

This clonotype was seen repeatedly, ten times or more. The rearrangement uses TRBV29-1 and TRBJ2-7; D might be TRBD2 (6 bases). Trimming took 6 bases from V and 3 from J, leaving 12 bases between them. The CDR3 totals 12 residues. The germline CDR1 and CDR2 sequences are SQVTM and ANQGSEA. CDR3 nucleotides: TGCAGCGTGGATGGGACTGGCTACGAGCAGTACTTC. Its translation: CSVDGTGYEQYF.

As regards this clonotype: Germline and junction disagree at one end, which may indicate a read error. The chain uses TRBV20-1 and TRBJ2-1, with 11 bases matching TRBD2. The CDR3 sequence is 13 residues long. Germline CDR1 is DFQATT and CDR2 is SNEGSKA (reference sequence). CDR3 nucleotide sequence: TGCGGTGCTGCCGCTAGCGGGGGGTTTGAGCAGTTCTTC. This codes for CGAAASGGFEQFF.

This clonotype was picked up many times. The chain recombines TRBV20-1 with TRBJ1-2; 7 nucleotides line up with TRBD1. The CDR3 extends over 12 amino acids. Germline loops: CDR1 DFQATT, CDR2 SNEGSKA (reference sequence). With V trimmed by 5 bases and J by 4 bases, 4 bases remained unmatched. CDR3 protein: CSAAQGLYGYTF. In DNA, the CDR3 is TGCAGTGCTGCACAGGGGCTCTATGGCTACACCTTC.

This clonotype has more than one count but fewer than ten. The chain has TRBV5-1 and TRBJ2-3; 9 positions agree with TRBD1. Trimming cost V 0 bases and J 3 bases; bases outside gene matches: 5. Germline V lookup: CDR1 SGHRS, CDR2 YFSETQ. The CDR3 has 16 amino acids. CDR3 protein: CASSLAGTGWTDTQYF. The CDR3 bases are TGCGCCAGCAGCTTGGCGGGGACAGGGTGGACAGATACGCAGTATTTT.

This clonotype occurred a few times. This sequence joins TRBV7-2 and TRBJ2-1; 9 bases are a match to TRBD2. This CDR3 has 15 residues. Trimming took 8 bases from V and 6 from J; bases not matched to a gene: 11. Germline loops: CDR1 SGHTA, CDR2 FQGNSA. CDR3 DNA sequence: TGTGCCAGCCAGCGGGGGCTAGCGGGATCCAATGAGCAGTTCTTC. Its protein product is CASQRGLAGSNEQFF.